Sequencing of this T cell receptor delta chain was carried out in a study of Vδ1+ human thymocytes. Study-wide findings and caveats: Unexpected Vdelta2 sequences could cause misinterpretation of bulk repertoire data. Unlike peripheral blood Vdelta1+ controls, thymic delta-chain sequences included 20% to 25% Vdelta2 and few Vdelta3. Highly polyclonal TRG and TRD repertoires with Gaussian CDR3 length distributions appeared in thymus.

To note about this clone: Its cognate antigen is unknown.

RNA was extracted from the cells and then reverse transcribed. Pooled V-gene forward primers with one constant-region reverse primer generated the CDR3 amplicons by multiplex PCR. TCRdb fed the multiplex PCR reads to CATT. This sample has 70,000 to 90,000 delta-chain clones, with around 32% found just once. The CDR3 length is 22 residues. The J segment lost 0 bases and the V segment lost 4 bases, leaving 22 bases of the junction unmatched. Germline V gives CDR1 TSWWSYY, CDR2 QGS. This sequence originates from a boy in the first two years of life who had congenital heart surgery. The chain recombines TRDV1 with TRDJ1, with 11 bases lining up with TRDD3. Sequenced sample: Vdelta1+ gamma-delta thymocytes from the thymus. Indicated subset: FACS-sorted CD3+ TCRalphabeta- TCRVdelta1+ TCRVdelta2- thymocytes. The CDR3 protein is CALGGPGRCSLGDTPYTDKLIF. The DNA for the CDR3 is TGTGCTCTTGGGGGCCCCGGACGGTGCAGTCTGGGGGATACACCGTACACCGATAAACTCATCTTT.